This T cell receptor beta chain was retrieved from a study of CD8 T cells in Susac syndrome. Germline-derived CDR1 and CDR2 are LNHDA and SQIVND (reference sequence). There are 16 residues in the CDR3. V lost 7 bases and J 2 bases, leaving 18 bases between the germline ends. As to this clonotype: Its antigen is as yet unknown.

Peripheral blood CD8+ and CD4+ T cells were profiled by TCR beta sequencing. Study-level results: As acknowledged by the study, its TCR sequencing and HLA analysis included a relatively small number of individuals.

With random hexamers, reverse transcription was performed on about 0.5 to 1 ug of RNA. One entry per CDR3 protein, called by TCRdb with MiXCR from the immunoSEQ multiplex PCR reads. Among about 130,000 distinct CDR3 sequences listed, more than 90% were seen once. The sequence was obtained from a human donor in good health. The sequencing sample was made of CD4+ T cells from PBMCs. The V and J genes are TRBV19 and TRBJ1-5; a weak D match, TRBD1 (5 bases). In DNA form, the CDR3 reads TGTGCCAGTACCATTGGGGCCGGGGTGGGCAATCAGCCCCAGCATTTT. Encoded protein: CASTIGAGVGNQPQHF.